These T cell receptor beta chains were read from a single sample in a study of blood T cell repertoires in COVID-19. Sequencing used immunoSEQ multiplex PCR; TCRdb keeps in-frame clones, though not all of them. The repertoire holds under 200,000 clones, with 88% as singletons. Material: peripheral blood. Every receptor here comes from a man aged 50-59 years who had recovered from COVID-19. Both conserved end residues are part of each CDR3. Fields, in order: clone size, V gene, J gene, D gene, CDR3 DNA, CDR3 protein. A D gene is named only where the DNA matches it firmly. Rows may omit the clone size; those that give it use once, few, many or a size class.

clone_size: -; v_call: TRBV14; j_call: TRBJ1-1; d_call: -; cdr3_nt: TGTGCCAGCAGCCAAGACCTTATAAACACTGAAGCTTTCTTT; cdr3_aa: CASSQDLINTEAFF
clone_size: -; v_call: TRBV21-1; j_call: TRBJ1-2; d_call: -; cdr3_nt: TGTGCCAGCAGCAAAGAGGCGACCCAGGGCAAGGAAGGCTACACCTTC; cdr3_aa: CASSKEATQGKEGYTF
clone_size: -; v_call: TRBV19; j_call: TRBJ1-1; d_call: -; cdr3_nt: TGTGCCAGTAGCCCGACTGAGAACACTGAAGCTTTCTTT; cdr3_aa: CASSPTENTEAFF
clone_size: once; v_call: TRBV19; j_call: TRBJ1-1; d_call: TRBD1; cdr3_nt: TGTGCCAGTAGTCTCTCAGGGGGCACTGAAGCTTTCTTT; cdr3_aa: CASSLSGGTEAFF
clone_size: -; v_call: TRBV28; j_call: TRBJ2-2; d_call: TRBD2; cdr3_nt: TGTGCCAGCAGTTTTGGCGGGAGGACCGGGGAGCTGTTTTTT; cdr3_aa: CASSFGGRTGELFF
clone_size: -; v_call: TRBV10-1; j_call: TRBJ2-1; d_call: -; cdr3_nt: TGCGCCAGCAGTGAGAGGGGCCTATTGACCAATGAGCAGTTCTTC; cdr3_aa: CASSERGLLTNEQFF
clone_size: once; v_call: TRBV27; j_call: TRBJ1-6; d_call: -; cdr3_nt: TGTGCCAGCAATCCAGGCTACACGAATTCACCCCTCCACTTT; cdr3_aa: CASNPGYTNSPLHF
clone_size: -; v_call: TRBV28; j_call: TRBJ2-2; d_call: TRBD1; cdr3_nt: TGTGCCAGCCGGGGACAGGGAAACACCGGGGAGCTGTTTTTT; cdr3_aa: CASRGQGNTGELFF
clone_size: -; v_call: TRBV4-2; j_call: TRBJ1-6; d_call: -; cdr3_nt: TGTGCCAGCAGCCAAGATCTCTTCCGCGGGGGCTCACCCCTCCACTTT; cdr3_aa: CASSQDLFRGGSPLHF
clone_size: -; v_call: TRBV29-1; j_call: TRBJ1-1; d_call: -; cdr3_nt: TGCAGCGTTGAAGATCGGGACATGAACACTGAAGCTTTCTTT; cdr3_aa: CSVEDRDMNTEAFF
clone_size: -; v_call: TRBV6-2/TRBV6-3; j_call: TRBJ2-5; d_call: TRBD2; cdr3_nt: TGTGCCAGCAGCCTCCGACCGGGACTAGCGGGAGGGGAGACCCAGTACTTC; cdr3_aa: CASSLRPGLAGGETQYF
clone_size: -; v_call: TRBV3-1/TRBV3-2; j_call: TRBJ2-7; d_call: TRBD2; cdr3_nt: TGTGCCAGCAGCCAAGACCGGCTAGCGGGGGGGCCAATATACGAGCAGTACTTC; cdr3_aa: CASSQDRLAGGPIYEQYF
clone_size: -; v_call: TRBV4-3; j_call: TRBJ2-3; d_call: TRBD2; cdr3_nt: TGCGCCAGCAGCCAAGAGACTAGCGGGGGGCGGAACACAGATACGCAGTATTTT; cdr3_aa: CASSQETSGGRNTDTQYF
clone_size: -; v_call: TRBV21-1; j_call: TRBJ1-5; d_call: -; cdr3_nt: TGTGCCAGCTCTGACAGGGGGATTCGCTCCGATCCGTCAGATCAGCCCCAGCATTTT; cdr3_aa: CASSDRGIRSDPSDQPQHF
clone_size: -; v_call: TRBV7-2; j_call: TRBJ2-7; d_call: TRBD1; cdr3_nt: TGTGCCAGCAGCTCCCCGGGACAGGGGGTCTACGAGCAGTACTTC; cdr3_aa: CASSSPGQGVYEQYF
clone_size: once; v_call: TRBV7-9; j_call: TRBJ1-4; d_call: -; cdr3_nt: TGTGCCAGCAGTTCGGGGGCAACTAATGAAAAACTGTTTTTT; cdr3_aa: CASSSGATNEKLFF
clone_size: -; v_call: TRBV9; j_call: TRBJ2-3; d_call: -; cdr3_nt: TGTGCCAGCAGCGTAAGCGTTGGTGATACGCAGTATTTT; cdr3_aa: CASSVSVGDTQYF
clone_size: -; v_call: TRBV9; j_call: TRBJ2-7; d_call: TRBD1; cdr3_nt: TGTGCCAGCAGCCCGGCGGGACAGGTCTACGAGCAGTACTTC; cdr3_aa: CASSPAGQVYEQYF
clone_size: -; v_call: TRBV7-9; j_call: TRBJ2-1; d_call: TRBD2; cdr3_nt: TGTGCCAGCAGCCTCGTGAGCGGGAGGGGGAACAATGAGCAGTTCTTC; cdr3_aa: CASSLVSGRGNNEQFF
clone_size: few; v_call: TRBV27; j_call: TRBJ1-1; d_call: TRBD1; cdr3_nt: TGTGCCACCAAGGGGGCCCTGCAGAACACTGAAGCTTTCTTT; cdr3_aa: CATKGALQNTEAFF
clone_size: few; v_call: TRBV7-2; j_call: TRBJ2-3; d_call: TRBD2; cdr3_nt: TGTGCCAGCAGCCCCACCCGACTAGCGGGAATGGATACGCAGTATTTT; cdr3_aa: CASSPTRLAGMDTQYF
clone_size: -; v_call: TRBV28; j_call: TRBJ2-7; d_call: -; cdr3_nt: TGTGCCAGCAGTTTAATTATCAATAGTAGGGGCGCGCAGTACTTC; cdr3_aa: CASSLIINSRGAQYF
clone_size: -; v_call: TRBV19; j_call: TRBJ1-2; d_call: -; cdr3_nt: TGTGCCAGTAGTATAGACCTTCATGGGGGCAGCTACACCTTC; cdr3_aa: CASSIDLHGGSYTF
clone_size: -; v_call: TRBV5-4; j_call: TRBJ2-2; d_call: TRBD1; cdr3_nt: TGTGCCAGCAGCTTGGAAGTGGGACAGGGGTCCGGGGAGCTGTTTTTT; cdr3_aa: CASSLEVGQGSGELFF
clone_size: once; v_call: TRBV6-1; j_call: TRBJ1-6; d_call: -; cdr3_nt: TGTGCCAGCAGTGAAACGGAGGGGAGCGATTCACCCCTCCACTTT; cdr3_aa: CASSETEGSDSPLHF
clone_size: once; v_call: TRBV9; j_call: TRBJ2-7; d_call: TRBD1; cdr3_nt: TGTGCCAGCAGCGCAGCGACAGGGGGCGGTTACGAGCAGTACTTC; cdr3_aa: CASSAATGGGYEQYF
clone_size: once; v_call: TRBV6-5; j_call: TRBJ1-6; d_call: TRBD1; cdr3_nt: TGTGCCAGCAGTTTAACAGGGGGGGATTCACCCCTCCACTTT; cdr3_aa: CASSLTGGDSPLHF
clone_size: -; v_call: TRBV28; j_call: TRBJ2-7; d_call: -; cdr3_nt: TGTGCCAGCAGTGCCCCGGTAGCCTACGAGCAGTACTTC; cdr3_aa: CASSAPVAYEQYF
clone_size: once; v_call: TRBV28; j_call: TRBJ2-2; d_call: -; cdr3_nt: TGTGCCAGCAGTACTCAATCAGGGGGGAACGGGGAGCTGTTTTTT; cdr3_aa: CASSTQSGGNGELFF
clone_size: -; v_call: TRBV28; j_call: TRBJ2-4; d_call: TRBD1; cdr3_nt: TGTGCCAGCGGTACCGGGACAGCAAGCAAAAACATTCAGTACTTC; cdr3_aa: CASGTGTASKNIQYF
clone_size: -; v_call: TRBV10-3; j_call: TRBJ1-3; d_call: TRBD1; cdr3_nt: TGTGCCATCAGTGTGCAGGGGGCAGGAAACACCATATATTTT; cdr3_aa: CAISVQGAGNTIYF
clone_size: -; v_call: TRBV19; j_call: TRBJ2-1; d_call: TRBD1; cdr3_nt: TGTGCCAGTACCCGGCCAGGGGGCTCCTACAATGAGCAGTTCTTC; cdr3_aa: CASTRPGGSYNEQFF
clone_size: -; v_call: TRBV29-1; j_call: TRBJ2-1; d_call: TRBD2; cdr3_nt: TGCAGCGGAACCCTAGCGGGAGCTTACAATGAGCAGTTCTTC; cdr3_aa: CSGTLAGAYNEQFF
clone_size: -; v_call: TRBV7-9; j_call: TRBJ1-2; d_call: -; cdr3_nt: TGTGCCAGCAGCTCTGTGACAGCGATGGAGAGCTACACCTTC; cdr3_aa: CASSSVTAMESYTF
clone_size: -; v_call: TRBV11-3; j_call: TRBJ1-1; d_call: -; cdr3_nt: TGTGCCAGCAGCTCAGTGACAGCGAACACTGAAGCTTTCTTT; cdr3_aa: CASSSVTANTEAFF
clone_size: -; v_call: TRBV19; j_call: TRBJ2-7; d_call: -; cdr3_nt: TGTGCCAGTAGTAGGGCAACTTTTTCCTACGAGCAGTACTTC; cdr3_aa: CASSRATFSYEQYF
clone_size: -; v_call: TRBV3-1/TRBV3-2; j_call: TRBJ1-4; d_call: -; cdr3_nt: TGTGCCAGCGGTTTGGTGCAGGGAGGTCTGTTTTTT; cdr3_aa: CASGLVQGGLFF
clone_size: -; v_call: TRBV25-1; j_call: TRBJ2-5; d_call: -; cdr3_nt: TGTGCCAGCACCGGGGAGGTCGGAGAGACCCAGTACTTC; cdr3_aa: CASTGEVGETQYF
clone_size: -; v_call: TRBV6-5; j_call: TRBJ2-3; d_call: TRBD1; cdr3_nt: TGTGCCAGCAGTATCCGGGACAGGGTCACAGATACGCAGTATTTT; cdr3_aa: CASSIRDRVTDTQYF
clone_size: -; v_call: TRBV19; j_call: TRBJ1-5; d_call: -; cdr3_nt: TGTGCCAGTAGTCCCCCTGACAGCTTCAATCAGCCCCAGCATTTT; cdr3_aa: CASSPPDSFNQPQHF
clone_size: -; v_call: TRBV19; j_call: TRBJ2-1; d_call: TRBD2; cdr3_nt: TGTGCCAGTAAGGTTGGGCTAGCGGGAGTCAACAATGAGCAGTTCTTC; cdr3_aa: CASKVGLAGVNNEQFF
clone_size: -; v_call: TRBV5-5; j_call: TRBJ1-1; d_call: TRBD1; cdr3_nt: TGTGCCAGCAGCGGTGGGACAGGGGGAGGAACTGAAGCTTTCTTT; cdr3_aa: CASSGGTGGGTEAFF
clone_size: -; v_call: TRBV2; j_call: TRBJ2-3; d_call: -; cdr3_nt: TGTGCCAGCAAACCAAGCTATAGCACAGATACGCAGTATTTT; cdr3_aa: CASKPSYSTDTQYF
clone_size: -; v_call: TRBV2; j_call: TRBJ2-7; d_call: -; cdr3_nt: TGTGCCAGCAGTCGACTAGGGAGCGAGCAGTACTTC; cdr3_aa: CASSRLGSEQYF
clone_size: -; v_call: TRBV6-6; j_call: TRBJ1-4; d_call: TRBD1; cdr3_nt: TGTGCCAGCAGTTACGGGGACAGGGGGAATGAAAAACTGTTTTTT; cdr3_aa: CASSYGDRGNEKLFF
clone_size: -; v_call: TRBV7-6; j_call: TRBJ2-1; d_call: TRBD1; cdr3_nt: TGTGCCAGCAGCCATACGTCGCGCCCAGGGGGCGTGGAGCAGTTCTTC; cdr3_aa: CASSHTSRPGGVEQFF
clone_size: -; v_call: TRBV3-1/TRBV3-2; j_call: TRBJ2-1; d_call: TRBD2; cdr3_nt: TGTGCCAGCAGCCTCCGGGCTAGCGGGACAAACAATGAGCAGTTCTTC; cdr3_aa: CASSLRASGTNNEQFF
clone_size: -; v_call: TRBV6-5; j_call: TRBJ2-3; d_call: -; cdr3_nt: TGTGCCAGCAGGGCCGGCTCAGGGACAGATACGCAGTATTTT; cdr3_aa: CASRAGSGTDTQYF
clone_size: -; v_call: TRBV19; j_call: TRBJ1-1; d_call: TRBD1; cdr3_nt: TGTGCCAGTAGCCGAGGGGGCAGGAACACTGAAGCTTTCTTT; cdr3_aa: CASSRGGRNTEAFF
clone_size: -; v_call: TRBV20-1; j_call: TRBJ2-3; d_call: -; cdr3_nt: TGCAGTGCGCCTTCTATAGATACGCAGTATTTT; cdr3_aa: CSAPSIDTQYF
clone_size: -; v_call: TRBV3-1/TRBV3-2; j_call: TRBJ2-7; d_call: TRBD2; cdr3_nt: TGTGCCAGCAGCCACGGGACTAGCGGGGGACTTGGCGAGCAGTACTTC; cdr3_aa: CASSHGTSGGLGEQYF
clone_size: -; v_call: TRBV5-4; j_call: TRBJ1-2; d_call: -; cdr3_nt: TGTGCCAGCAGCTTGGCCCAGGGAGGTTTTGGCTACACCTTC; cdr3_aa: CASSLAQGGFGYTF
clone_size: -; v_call: TRBV7-2; j_call: TRBJ2-7; d_call: TRBD2; cdr3_nt: TGTGCCAGCAGCCCCCAGGGGACTAGCGGGAGCGAGCAGTACTTC; cdr3_aa: CASSPQGTSGSEQYF
clone_size: -; v_call: TRBV4-3; j_call: TRBJ2-1; d_call: TRBD1; cdr3_nt: TGCGCCAGCAGCCAAGAAGGACAACAGGGGTTCAGTGAGCAGTTCTTC; cdr3_aa: CASSQEGQQGFSEQFF
clone_size: once; v_call: TRBV7-2; j_call: TRBJ2-2; d_call: TRBD1; cdr3_nt: TGTGCCAGCCCCCCAGGACAGGGAAGGCTCACCGGGGAGCTGTTTTTT; cdr3_aa: CASPPGQGRLTGELFF